The following is a T cell receptor (beta chain) sequence with its context. As yet, its antigen is unknown. The length of the CDR3 is 15 residues. V was trimmed by 4 bases and J by 6 bases, leaving 17 bases between them. This sample was included in a study of cytomegalovirus exposure and HLA in healthy donors. Points from the study as a whole: As immune exposure information, only CMV serostatus was available.

This PCR relied on a set of 60 Vbeta primers and 13 Jbeta primers. Assay used: immunoSEQ multiplex PCR; TCRdb lists only in-frame clones, some missing. This sample yields more than 150,000 clones, of which roughly 82% are seen a single time; around 1.2% belongs to the top ten. The rearrangement links TRBV5-3 to TRBJ2-1, with D possibly being TRBD1 (6 bases). TRBV5-3 is an ORF; its function is uncertain. The sequenced sample was PBMCs. The sequence was collected from a girl aged 2 to 9 in good health and CMV-seropositive. In DNA form, the CDR3 reads TGTGCCAGAAGCCCAGGGGCAGGGAGATTCAATGAGCAGTTCTTC. Translating gives CARSPGAGRFNEQFF.